The 8 T cell receptor beta chains in this list originate from one sample, sequenced in a study of Graves' ophthalmopathy and Graves' hyperthyroidism. Researchers took RNA transcripts and amplified TCR beta CDR3 regions from them. RT-PCR was first run with HTBI primers, then multiplex PCR in a second round. TCRdb re-analysed the multiplex PCR reads in MiXCR, keeping a single row per CDR3 protein. The repertoire consists of around 590,000 distinct CDR3 sequences, with about 35% occurring once and the leading ten covering about 4%. Sequenced input: peripheral blood or thyroid tissue (not recorded which). These receptor sequences come from an adult man with Graves' hyperthyroidism.

This rearrangement joins TRBV29-1 to TRBJ1-2, with TRBD1 matching over 7 bases. Germline V gene sequence: CDR1 SQVTM, CDR2 ANQGSEA. CDR3 length: 11 amino acids. After removal of 4 bases from V and 10 bases from J, the junction contained 6 bases not matched to a gene. This CDR3 is CSVVEGADYTF. CDR3 nucleotide sequence: TGCAGCGTTGTTGAGGGGGCCGACTACACCTTC.

This clonotype was seen ten or more times. V gene TRBV20-1 combines with J gene TRBJ2-5; no clear D. Germline CDR1 DFQATT, CDR2 SNEGSKA (reference sequence). Trimming left V 5 bases short and J 4 bases short, with 17 bases between. This CDR3 region has 14 residues. The CDR3 nucleotides read TGCAGTGCTCGTAGGCCGACCCGGCTAGAGACCCAGTACTTC. This encodes CSARRPTRLETQYF.

This clonotype was detected ten times or more. The chain employs TRBV5-8 and TRBJ1-4, with no clear D. V was shortened by 5 bases and J by 8 bases, with 13 bases between the two germline ends. Germline assignment: CDR1 SGHTS and CDR2 YDEGEE. The CDR3 extends over 13 amino acids. The CDR3 loop is CASSKASQEKLFF. The CDR3 coding sequence is TGTGCCAGCAGTAAGGCATCGCAGGAAAAACTGTTTTTT.

This clonotype was observed at least ten times. One end of the junction fails to match germline, which may point to a read error. The chain is built from TRBV5-1 and TRBJ1-2, with 11 nucleotides matching TRBD1. The CDR3 contains 15 residues. CDR1 and CDR2 from the germline V gene are SGHRS and YFSETQ. The CDR3 bases are TGTGCCAGCAGCTTATCGGGACAGGGGGACTATGGCTACACCTTC. This encodes CASSLSGQGDYGYTF.

This clonotype was counted between two and nine times. The chain is built from TRBV25-1 and TRBJ1-2; D remains ambiguous. CDR1 MGHDK and CDR2 SYGVNS come from the germline V gene. Trimming removed 5 bases at V and 0 bases at J, with 10 bases between. This CDR3 comprises 14 residues. CDR3 sequence (DNA): TGTGCCAGCAGTCCCGGGCTGTCTAACTATGGCTACACCTTC. It specifies CASSPGLSNYGYTF.

This clonotype has at least ten counts. The chain's CDR3 is CASSLGVGQADTEAFF. CDR3 DNA sequence: TGTGCCAGCAGCTTAGGGGTAGGGCAGGCGGACACTGAAGCTTTCTTT. This chain connects TRBV7-9 to TRBJ1-1; D gene ambiguous. Trimming pared 1 base from V and 3 bases from J, leaving 15 bases between. The CDR3 spans 16 residues. Looked up from germline, CDR1 is SEHNR and CDR2 is FQNEAQ (reference sequence).

In this sample, this clonotype turned up many times. The genes are TRBV5-1 and TRBJ1-2; D not resolved. CDR1 and CDR2 (germline): SGHRS, YFSETQ. Trimming left V 2 bases short and J 7 bases short, with 9 bases between. This CDR3 contains 12 residues. The CDR3 nucleotides read TGCGCCAGCAGCTTAGACGGGATTGGCTACACCTTC. This gives the protein CASSLDGIGYTF.

This clonotype was picked up many times. The chain links TRBV7-2 to TRBJ2-2; tentative D call: TRBD2 (6 bases). The CDR3 totals 14 residues. The V gene's germline CDR1 is SGHTA and CDR2 FQGNSA. The ends were cut back, 4 bases at V and 1 base at J, with 7 bases in the middle. CDR3 protein: CASSWDLNTGELFF. Written as DNA, the CDR3 is TGTGCCAGCAGCTGGGACTTGAACACCGGGGAGCTGTTTTTT.